This TCR beta chain emerged from a study of CD8+CD57+ T cells in acquired aplastic anemia. The use of genomic DNA as template underpinned the TCR beta VDJ and CDR3 profiling. From the reads, TCRdb called clonotypes with MiXCR, one entry per CDR3 protein. The data contain tens of thousands of distinct CDR3 sequences, 63% of them singletons. This clonotype was picked up a small number of times. In patients chosen for sequencing, flow cytometry had shown CD8+CD57+ cell expansion. The CDR3 is made up of 11 amino acids. The germline V gene encodes CDR1 SQVTM and CDR2 ANQGSEA. Trimming removed 7 bases at V and 5 bases at J, with 11 bases between.

The chain recombines TRBV29-1 with TRBJ1-2, with no clear D. Specimen: sorted CD4+, CD8+, or CD8+CD57+ T cells (not recorded which) from PBMCs. The source of this sequence is a human donor with aplastic anemia. The CDR3 coding sequence is TGCAGCGCCGAGACGGATTATGGCTACACCTTC. Translating it yields CSAETDYGYTF.